The present entry profiles one TCR beta chain with its context. Its target is not known. A far larger clone is a single base away, which makes a read error likely. Trimming took off 6 bases at V and 4 bases at J, with 8 bases between the two ends. Germline V gene sequence: CDR1 SNHLY, CDR2 FYNNEI. The CDR3 contains 12 residues. This sample was taken from a study of beta chain features in type 1 diabetes. Study summary: Cell yields, gender and age were similar in healthy donors and patients.

On average, the one heparinised blood draw given by each donor was roughly 100 mL. General study results and limits: Shorter TCRB CDR3s, moderately but significantly so, were found in Type 1 diabetes patients in all four CD4+ subsets. An over-representation of cells with high TCR expression could result from cDNA sequencing.

Of the isolated RNA, all was reverse transcribed, and so the sequenced material was expressed TCRB transcripts. Here immunoSEQ multiplex PCR was the method, and the copy in TCRdb shows in-frame clones only, minus some. The table records about 290,000 clones, 7% to 9% of them present only once. The TCR originated in a woman aged 18-35 years in good health. The source material was central memory CD4+ T cells from blood. The chain recombines TRBV2 with TRBJ2-3, with D maybe TRBD1 (5 bases). CDR3 nucleotides: TGTGCCAGCAGCCGGACATCAGATACGCAGTATTTT. Its translation is CASSRTSDTQYF.